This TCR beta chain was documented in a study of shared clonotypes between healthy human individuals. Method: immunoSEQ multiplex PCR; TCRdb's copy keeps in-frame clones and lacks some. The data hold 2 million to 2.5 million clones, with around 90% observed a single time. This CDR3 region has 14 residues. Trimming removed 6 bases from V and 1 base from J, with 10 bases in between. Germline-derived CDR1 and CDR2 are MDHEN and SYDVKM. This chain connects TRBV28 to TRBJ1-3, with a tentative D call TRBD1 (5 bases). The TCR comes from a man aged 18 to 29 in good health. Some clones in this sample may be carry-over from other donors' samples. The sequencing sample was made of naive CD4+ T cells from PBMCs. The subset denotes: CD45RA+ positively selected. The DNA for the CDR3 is TGTGCCAGCAGAACAGGAAATTCTGGAAACACCATATATTTT. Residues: CASRTGNSGNTIYF.